These 10 T cell receptor beta chains were sequenced from one sample in a study of T cell responses to AZD1222 COVID-19 vaccine (dated by TCRdb to the early 2020s). The library was built by means of the immunoSEQ multiplex PCR assay. Not all clones reach the TCRdb copy of this immuneACCESS table, which keeps in-frame sequences only. Checked studies attribute under half of the gap to unresolved V genes and leave the rest unexplained. This sample comprises 100,000 to 150,000 clones, 70% to 90% of them detected only once. The top ten clones comprise less than 8% of the sample. Explained via the paper, the time point label denotes: baseline before first vaccination. The source material was peripheral blood, sampled on day 0 of AZD1222 vaccination. The receptors stem from an adult in good health.

The chain links TRBV7-2 to TRBJ1-1, with a tentative D call TRBD1 (5 bases). This CDR3 has 15 amino acids. Per germline, CDR1 SGHTA and CDR2 FQGNSA. V was trimmed by 0 bases and J by 1 base, leaving 9 bases between them. DNA of the CDR3: TGTGCCAGCAGCTTAGCGGTGGGGGGGAACACTGAAGCTTTCTTT. Its translation: CASSLAVGGNTEAFF.

V and J are TRBV19 and TRBJ1-1; no firm D call. Per germline, CDR1 LNHDA and CDR2 SQIVND (reference sequence). This CDR3 is built from 13 residues. The ends were cut back, 3 bases at V and 3 bases at J, with 8 bases in the middle. The CDR3 loop reads CASSIAPYTEAFF. The CDR3 DNA is TGTGCCAGTAGTATCGCGCCCTACACTGAAGCTTTCTTT.

This rearrangement joins TRBV6-5 to TRBJ1-5; D gene ambiguous. CDR1 MNHEY and CDR2 SVGAGI come from the germline V gene. V lost 8 bases, J lost 6 bases, and 5 bases lay in between. The CDR3 has 10 amino acids. The CDR3 protein is CASAGQPQHF. The CDR3 bases are TGTGCCAGCGCCGGTCAGCCCCAGCATTTT.

The CDR3 loop is CASSTGQIFEQYF. The CDR3 DNA reads as TGTGCCAGCAGCACGGGACAGATCTTCGAGCAGTACTTC. The rearrangement links TRBV2 to TRBJ2-7; 7 bases map to TRBD1. J lost 6 bases, V lost 6 bases, and 8 bases had no gene match. CDR1 and CDR2 (germline): SNHLY, FYNNEI. The CDR3 totals 13 residues.

The chain recombines TRBV6-5 with TRBJ1-1; D ambiguous. CDR3 length equals 13 residues. Germline lookup yields CDR1 MNHEY and CDR2 SVGAGI. The V and J ends lost 10 bases and 4 bases respectively, with 16 bases between them. The CDR3 is CAIFGGEVTEAFF. The DNA of the CDR3 is TGTGCCATTTTCGGCGGGGAGGTCACTGAAGCTTTCTTT.

The V and J genes are TRBV5-1 and TRBJ2-5, with 12 bases fitting TRBD1. V lost 4 bases, J lost 2 bases, and 15 bases stayed unmatched. This CDR3 spans 19 amino acids. Germline V gives CDR1 SGHRS, CDR2 YFSETQ. The CDR3 is CASSRDRGPLRISQETQYF. Here the CDR3 DNA reads TGCGCCAGCAGCCGGGACAGGGGGCCTTTAAGGATCTCGCAAGAGACCCAGTACTTC.

The chain combines TRBV2 with TRBJ1-6; D is ambiguous. Germline V gives CDR1 SNHLY, CDR2 FYNNEI. The ends were cut back, 7 bases at V and 3 bases at J, with 10 bases in the middle. This CDR3 has 14 amino acids. CDR3 region: CASTQTSYNSPLHF. The CDR3 coding sequence is TGTGCCAGCACGCAGACCAGCTATAATTCACCCCTCCACTTT.

The chain uses TRBV28 and TRBJ2-7; no clear D gene. Trimming left V 6 bases short and J 3 bases short, with 15 bases between. CDR1 MDHEN and CDR2 SYDVKM come from the germline V gene. There are 14 residues in the CDR3. CDR3 coding DNA: TGTGCCAGCAGCGATCTTTATCAGCTCTACGAGCAGTACTTC. Its protein is CASSDLYQLYEQYF.

This clone was seen a handful of times. The gene calls are TRBV5-1 and TRBJ1-3; 7 nucleotides line up with TRBD1. Germline-derived CDR1 and CDR2 are SGHRS and YFSETQ. CDR3 size: 14 residues. V dropped 4 bases and J dropped 4; count of bases not matched to a gene: 5. As DNA, the CDR3 is TGCGCCAGCAGCGAAGGGGGCGCGGGAAACACCATATATTTT. It encodes CASSEGGAGNTIYF.

The gene calls are TRBV5-4 and TRBJ1-2; TRBD1 is a possible D gene (6 bases). Germline loops: CDR1 SGHNT, CDR2 YYREEE (reference sequence). This CDR3 spans 14 amino acids. V lost 3 bases and J 10 bases, leaving 19 bases between the germline ends. The CDR3 region has the DNA TGTGCCAGCAGCTCGCGAGCGGGGGCGTCTGTCTACACCTTC. This encodes CASSSRAGASVYTF. The full variable domain, completed using reference TRBV5-4 and TRBJ1-2, is ETGVTQSPTHLIKTRGQQVTLRCSSQSGHNTVSWYQQALGQGPQFIFQYYREEENGRGNFPPRFSGLQFPNYSSELNVNALELDDSALYLCASSSRAGASVYTFGSGTRLTVV.